The 9 T cell receptor beta chains in this list originate from one sample, sequenced in a study of blood T cell repertoires in COVID-19. Produced via immunoSEQ multiplex PCR; TCRdb's table is partial and in-frame only. Seen here are some 150,000 clones, 75% to 80% observed once, and the top ten hold under 2%. The sequenced sample consisted of peripheral blood. The receptors come from a man of 80 years or more with acute or convalescent COVID-19.

The genes are TRBV10-3 and TRBJ2-3; 9 bases are a match to TRBD1. Germline CDR1 is ENHRY and CDR2 is SYGVKD. This CDR3 is built from 18 residues. With 5 bases clipped from V and 1 base from J, the junction kept 13 bases outside the gene matches. CDR3 loop: CAISPRQGGLAGTDTQYF. The CDR3, as DNA: TGTGCCATCAGTCCCCGACAGGGGGGGCTAGCAGGCACAGATACGCAGTATTTT.

This chain connects TRBV11-2 to TRBJ2-1, with TRBD1 identical over 8 bases. Germline lookup yields CDR1 SGHAT and CDR2 FQNNGV. The CDR3 totals 16 residues. V lost 1 base and J lost 4; bases outside the gene matches: 6. The CDR3 DNA sequence: TGTGCCAGCAGCTTAGGGGGGTGGACAGGGTACAATGAGCAGTTCTTC. As protein: CASSLGGWTGYNEQFF. The full variable domain, rest sourced from reference TRBV11-2 and TRBJ2-1, is EAGVAQSPRYKIIEKRQSVAFWCNPISGHATLYWYQQILGQGPKLLIQFQNNGVVDDSQLPKDRFSAERLKGVDSTLKIQPAKLEDSAVYLCASSLGGWTGYNEQFFGPGTRLTVL.

This clone was counted a few times. J is TRBJ2-5 and V is TRBV4-1; 7 bases are a match to TRBD1. The length of the CDR3 is 16 residues. J lost 4 bases, V lost 0 bases, and 8 bases had no gene match. Germline V gives CDR1 MGHRA, CDR2 YSYEKL. The CDR3 protein is CASSQDTTGVLETQYF. The CDR3 DNA sequence: TGCGCCAGCAGCCAAGATACCACAGGGGTCTTAGAGACCCAGTACTTC.

This sequence joins TRBV19 and TRBJ1-5; D may be TRBD1 (5 bases). Trimming pared 2 bases from V and 3 bases from J, leaving 17 bases between. This CDR3 contains 17 residues. Germline V gene lookup returns CDR1 LNHDA and CDR2 SQIVND (reference sequence). The CDR3 nucleotides read TGTGCCAGTAGTATATTAAGTCCAGGGTCGTACAATCAGCCCCAGCATTTT. Its translation is CASSILSPGSYNQPQHF.

This chain joins TRBV15 and TRBJ1-1; TRBD1 agrees at 7 bases. Germline V CDR1 and CDR2: LNHNV, YYDKDF (reference sequence). The CDR3 has 13 residues. The V and J ends lost 4 bases and 3 bases, in that order; junction bases with no gene match: 2. The CDR3 here is CATSNDRDTEAFF. CDR3 nucleotides: TGTGCCACCAGCAATGACAGGGACACTGAAGCTTTCTTT.

The chain employs TRBV5-1 and TRBJ2-3; D gene ambiguous. The CDR3 runs 13 residues. The V end lost 3 bases, the J end lost 4 bases, and 9 bases lay between the germline ends. Germline V CDR1 and CDR2: SGHRS, YFSETQ. CDR3 sequence: CASSSISADTQYF. In nucleotides, the CDR3 is TGCGCCAGCAGCTCCATCAGTGCAGATACGCAGTATTTT.

The chain combines TRBV4-2 with TRBJ2-7, with TRBD1 identical over 7 bases. Germline CDR1 LGHNA, CDR2 YNFKEQ. CDR3 length equals 13 residues. After removal of 0 bases from V and 5 bases from J, the junction contained 1 base not matched to a gene. The CDR3 DNA sequence: TGTGCCAGCAGCCAAGAAGGGGGCCACGAGCAGTACTTC. Protein: CASSQEGGHEQYF.

The rearrangement links TRBV7-9 to TRBJ1-3, with D perhaps matching TRBD1 (5 bases). The ends were cut back, 1 base at V and 2 bases at J, with 6 bases in the middle. The CDR3 extends over 14 amino acids. CDR1 SEHNR and CDR2 FQNEAQ come from the germline V gene (reference sequence). The CDR3: CASSLGQPGNTIYF. The CDR3 DNA follows: TGTGCCAGCAGCTTAGGACAGCCTGGAAACACCATATATTTT.

A remark on this clone: A much larger clone lies a single base off, so this may be a read error. This chain connects TRBV3-1 (or the pseudogene TRBV3-2) to TRBJ1-1, with D perhaps TRBD1 (5 bases). The CDR3 runs 14 residues. Germline CDR1 reads LGHDT; CDR2 reads YNNKEL (reference sequence). Trimming left V 0 bases short and J 1 base short, with 6 bases between. The DNA for the CDR3 is TGTGCCAGCAGCCAAGACAGGGCGAACACTGAAGCTTTCTTT. Translating it yields CASSQDRANTEAFF.